The following is a T cell receptor beta chain sequence with its context. The protocol was immunoSEQ multiplex PCR, while the TCRdb copy is restricted to in-frame clones and leaves out a portion. The sample yields tens of thousands of clones, around 92% seen once. The sample is drawn from a study of T cell changes during pregnancy in multiple sclerosis. The CDR3 consists of 12 residues. Trimming took off 5 bases at V and 7 bases at J, with 9 bases between the two ends. The germline V gene encodes CDR1 MNHNY and CDR2 SVGAGI (reference sequence). The origin of this receptor is a female donor with multiple sclerosis, enrolled in a pregnancy study. The starting material was peripheral blood, obtained before pregnancy. The J gene is TRBJ1-5, the V gene TRBV6-6, with D tentatively TRBD1 (5 bases). The CDR3 DNA follows: TGTGCCAGCAGTCAGGGTGTCCAGCCCCAGCATTTT. Protein product: CASSQGVQPQHF.